A selection of T cell receptor beta chains follows, all from one sample in a study of blood T cell repertoires in COVID-19. The data were produced by immunoSEQ multiplex PCR, yet TCRdb's version contains in-frame clones alone and is incomplete. The sample consists of approximately 230,000 clones, about nine tenths of them appearing once. Sequences were obtained from peripheral blood. The source of these receptors is a young man who had recovered from COVID-19. The CDR3 runs from the conserved cysteine through the conserved F or W. Fields, in order: D gene, J gene, clone size, V gene, CDR3 protein, CDR3 DNA. D genes are given only for firm matches. Only some rows state a clone size, as once, few, many or a class for expanded clones.

>TRBD2|TRBJ2-7|NA|TRBV6-5
CASSYSGGRYNYEQYF
TGTGCCAGCAGTTACTCGGGGGGGAGATACAACTACGAGCAGTACTTC
>NA|TRBJ1-1|NA|TRBV7-2
CASSSIGGNTEAFF
TGTGCCAGCAGCTCCATCGGGGGGAACACTGAAGCTTTCTTT
>NA|TRBJ2-5|NA|TRBV11-3
CASSSGTLETQYF
TGTGCCAGCAGCTCCGGGACTCTGGAGACCCAGTACTTC
>NA|TRBJ1-6|NA|TRBV4-1
CASSQGSGINSPLHF
TGCGCCAGCAGCCAAGGGTCGGGGATTAATTCACCCCTCCACTTT
>NA|TRBJ2-6|NA|TRBV19
CASSISNRAGANVLTF
TGTGCCAGTAGTATAAGCAACAGGGCTGGGGCCAACGTCCTGACTTTC
>TRBD2|TRBJ2-7|NA|TRBV4-2
CASSQEGRGASEQYF
TGTGCCAGCAGCCAAGAGGGGCGGGGGGCATCCGAGCAGTACTTC
>NA|TRBJ2-7|once|TRBV18
CASSPPTSYEQYF
TGTGCCAGCTCACCACCGACTTCCTACGAGCAGTACTTC
>NA|TRBJ1-3|NA|TRBV6-5
CASSYSTRSGNTIYF
TGTGCCAGCAGTTACTCCACACGATCTGGAAACACCATATATTTT
>TRBD1|TRBJ1-2|once|TRBV14
CASSQDRGFFYGYTF
TGTGCCAGCAGCCAGGACAGGGGGTTCTTCTATGGCTACACCTTC
>NA|TRBJ1-6|NA|TRBV7-2
CASSFDSTFSYNSPLHF
TGTGCCAGCAGCTTTGACAGCACTTTCTCCTATAATTCACCCCTCCACTTT